The 11 T cell receptor beta chains below come from one sample, sequenced in a study of neurological immune-mediated disorders. One entry per CDR3 protein, called by TCRdb with MiXCR from the 5' RACE reads. The sample yields under 45,000 distinct CDR3 sequences, around 4% seen once. The sequenced material came from PBMCs. All receptors derive from a man younger than 40 with multiple sclerosis.

This clonotype was found many times. This chain uses TRBV14 with TRBJ1-1; 8 nucleotides match TRBD1. V lost 5 bases and J lost 7; bases outside the gene matches: 6. There are 13 residues in the CDR3. Germline values: CDR1 SGHDN, CDR2 FVKESK. The CDR3 is CASSGQGMNEAFF. CDR3 in DNA: TGTGCCAGCAGCGGACAGGGAATGAATGAAGCTTTCTTT.

This clonotype is classed as medium-sized. V and J are TRBV12-3 or TRBV12-4 and TRBJ1-2, with a tentative D call TRBD1 (5 bases). The CDR3 is made up of 15 amino acids. The germline V and J ends were trimmed by 1 base and 4 bases, with 13 bases remaining between them. The DNA of the CDR3 is TGTGCCAGCAGTTTAGTTCAGGGATGGTTCTATGGCTACACCTTC. This sequence encodes CASSLVQGWFYGYTF.

This clonotype showed up many times. This chain connects TRBV20-1 to TRBJ1-4; D is perhaps TRBD1 (5 bases). CDR3 length: 10 residues. CDR1 is DFQATT and CDR2 is SNEGSKA in the germline V gene (reference sequence). Trimming took off 5 bases at V and 8 bases at J, with 6 bases between the two ends. The CDR3 here is CSAGGEKLFF. In DNA, the CDR3 is TGCAGTGCTGGGGGAGAAAAACTGTTTTTT.

This clonotype has more than one count but fewer than ten. A much larger clonotype is one base distant, so this may be a read error. The CDR3 end shows no conserved phenylalanine or tryptophan, and so a read error is likely. Because the CDR3's place on the DNA is in doubt, the DNA is left out and the CDR3 is given as listed by TCRdb. This chain uses TRBV29-1 with TRBJ1-2; TRBD1 was called by the table and not checked on the DNA. The CDR3 contains 11 residues when both ends are counted. Per the germline V gene, CDR1 is SQVTM and CDR2 is ANQGSEA. This CDR3 reads CSVGQGYGYTC.

This clonotype was counted at least ten times. The rearrangement joins TRBV3-1 to TRBJ1-2, with a possible D match to TRBD1 (6 bases). The germline V gene encodes CDR1 LGHDT and CDR2 YNNKEL (reference sequence). The CDR3 runs 14 residues. The V end lost 4 bases, the J end lost 8 bases, and 17 bases lay between the germline ends. CDR3 protein: CASSPSGQAGGYTF. The CDR3 DNA is TGTGCCAGCAGCCCCTCGGGACAAGCTGGCGGCTACACCTTC. Looking up the rest from reference TRBV3-1 and TRBJ1-2 gives the full variable domain: DTAVSQTPKYLVTQMGNDKSIKCEQNLGHDTMYWYKQDSKKFLKIMFSYNNKELIINETVPNRFSPKSPDKAHLNLHINSLELGDSAVYFCASSPSGQAGGYTFGSGTRLTVV.

This clonotype was seen many times. The J gene is TRBJ2-3, the V gene TRBV6-2 or TRBV6-3; D perhaps matches TRBD2 (7 bases). The CDR3 extends over 16 amino acids. Germline loops: CDR1 MNHEY, CDR2 SVGEGT. V lost 0 bases, J lost 2 bases, and 12 bases lay in between. The CDR3 protein is CASSYSRGPNTDTQYF. Written as DNA, the CDR3 is TGTGCCAGCAGTTACTCGCGGGGGCCTAACACAGATACGCAGTATTTT.

The chain carries TRBV7-6 and TRBJ2-5, with D uncertain. From germline, CDR1 is SGHVS and CDR2 FNYEAQ. V lost 5 bases and J 5 bases, leaving 15 bases between the germline ends. This CDR3 comprises 14 residues. CDR3: CASSPPPLGETQYF. In nucleotides, the CDR3 is TGTGCCAGCAGCCCACCTCCCTTAGGGGAGACCCAGTACTTC.

Ten or more counts support this clonotype. This CDR3 reads CSARTIQGRQEAFF. The CDR3 DNA reads as TGCAGTGCTAGAACGATACAGGGGCGTCAGGAAGCTTTCTTT. The gene calls are TRBV20-1 and TRBJ1-1; TRBD1 matches 7 bases. V dropped 2 bases and J dropped 8; count of bases not matched to a gene: 11. The germline V gene encodes CDR1 DFQATT and CDR2 SNEGSKA (reference sequence). There are 14 residues in the CDR3.

This clonotype was counted between two and nine times. The chain carries TRBV29-1 and TRBJ2-3; the D is unclear. Germline V lookup: CDR1 SQVTM, CDR2 ANQGSEA. The V and J ends lost 4 bases and 2 bases respectively, with 4 bases between them. This CDR3 comprises 11 residues. CDR3 in amino acids: CSVVDTDTQYF. CDR3 bases: TGCAGCGTTGTTGACACAGATACGCAGTATTTT.

The chain carries TRBV6-2 or TRBV6-3 and TRBJ2-6, with 7 bases lining up with TRBD1. This CDR3 contains 17 residues. Germline CDR1 MNHEY, CDR2 SVGEGT. V gave up 3 bases and J gave up 8 bases; unmatched junction bases: 13. CDR3 nucleotide sequence: TGTGCCAGCAGTTATCATCGGACAGGAACAGGGACCAACGTCCTGACTTTC. Translated, it gives CASSYHRTGTGTNVLTF.

The V and J genes are TRBV9 and TRBJ2-1, with TRBD2 identical over 8 bases. The V gene end was trimmed by 0 bases and the J gene end by 5 bases; junction bases not matched to a gene: 1. Germline V lookup: CDR1 SGDLS, CDR2 YYNGEE. This CDR3 is built from 14 residues. CDR3: CASSVAGGDNEQFF. CDR3 nucleotides: TGTGCCAGCAGCGTAGCGGGAGGGGACAATGAGCAGTTCTTC.